This T cell receptor beta chain was obtained from a study of OX40 agonist ivuxolimab in advanced cancers. The study, taken as a whole, reports: Compared with others, partial responders at 0.1-3.0 mg/kg displayed clonal expansion among the lowest. Both CD4+ and CD8+ T cell populations in blood had undergone clonal expansion by week 6 at 0.1 to 3.0 mg/kg. Relative to CD4+, CD8+ T cells held more expanded clones on average.

Profiling relied on immunoSEQ multiplex PCR, and the TCRdb table lists in-frame clones only, not all of them. This table has roughly 59,000 clones, 75% to 90% appearing once. The V gene's germline CDR1 is MDHEN and CDR2 SYDVKM. Trimming took 6 bases from V and 4 from J; bases not matched to a gene: 12. The length of the CDR3 is 16 residues. Sampling times: baseline, cycle 4 day 1, cycle 7 day 1. Regarding this clone: Its antigen remains unknown.

The chain joins TRBV28 to TRBJ1-2, with 9 bases identical to TRBD1. Specimen: CD4+ or CD8+ T cells sorted from blood, collected in a trial of the OX40 agonist ivuxolimab. The TCR was taken from an adult with an advanced solid tumor such as melanoma, head and neck, liver or kidney cancer. The DNA of the CDR3 is TGTGCCAGCAGCACAGGGGGCGGTCGGGCCGGCTATGGCTACACCTTC. It yields the protein CASSTGGGRAGYGYTF.